These T cell receptor beta chains were read from a single sample in a study of shared clonotypes between healthy human individuals. The table came from immunoSEQ multiplex PCR; TCRdb's copy has only in-frame clones and leaves some out. The repertoire holds around 1.9 million clones, with under 95% as singletons. Input material: naive CD8+ T cells from PBMCs. The receptors stem from a man in his late teens or twenties in good health. Some clones in this sample may be carry-over from other donors' samples. CDR3s leave out the opening cysteine and the closing phenylalanine or tryptophan. D genes are given only for firm matches. Not all rows give a size; the values are once, few, many and, for expanded clones, a class.

TRBV27	TRBD1	-	ASNQRQGALTEAF
TRBV7-8	-	-	ASSLRSRDSYEQY
TRBV19	-	-	ASSGDVYNEQF
TRBV4-1	-	-	ASSQSRGMEGYT
TRBV7-6	-	once	ASSQLGTQY
TRBV28	TRBD2	-	ASSWGTSGSNEQF
TRBV4-3	-	-	ASSQDTSYEQY
TRBV19	TRBD1	-	ASSYRGINQPQH
TRBV2	TRBD1	-	ATLRGTGGNEQF
TRBV7-9	-	-	ASSLVPAGWNTEAF
TRBV5-6	TRBD2	-	ASSFLSGSNEQY
TRBV4-3	-	-	ASSQDWGAEDDYGYT
TRBV4-2	TRBD1	once	ASSPLGTGSYNEQF
TRBV14	-	-	ASSRSPGRMDEQY
TRBV15	TRBD2	-	ATSRVGITSGNNEQF
TRBV28	-	few	ASSFSSYEQY
TRBV4-3	TRBD1	-	ASSHLQGANYGYT
TRBV11-2	TRBD2	-	ASISPGLAETGELF
TRBV7-6	-	-	ASSPGTPLLSGANVLT
TRBV21-1	-	-	ASSKGRKLNYNEQF
TRBV28	-	-	ASSPTQETQY
TRBV7-6	-	-	ASSLVSGRDEQF
TRBV19	TRBD2	-	ATIAGNTGELF
TRBV13	-	once	ASSLGPHSNQPQH
TRBV7-2	-	-	ASGLGRSYEQY
TRBV10-2	TRBD2	-	ASNDRLAGGNEQF
TRBV27	-	-	ASSLHPPESKTEAF
TRBV2	TRBD1	-	ASSEHRGAGNTIY
TRBV9	TRBD1	once	ASSVQGAHTGELF
TRBV9	TRBD1	-	ASSPRIGQGEQY
TRBV7-9	TRBD2	once	ASTDYGLATNNEQF
TRBV27	TRBD1	-	ASSLTRQGIYEQY
TRBV11-2	-	-	ASSLNRANYGYT
TRBV5-1	TRBD1	once	ASSRGQGARGYGYT
TRBV2	-	-	ASRARWTATYNEQF
TRBV9	-	-	ASSVASRETQY
TRBV4-1	TRBD2	once	ASSHMGGYEQF
TRBV27	-	-	ASSLVPSGEEETQY
TRBV14	-	-	ASSQQGLSEKLF
TRBV4-1	-	-	ASSQAGWRTQY
TRBV28	TRBD1	-	ASRPDREGPLSYT
TRBV7-9	-	-	ASSLGLVDYGYT
TRBV7-9	TRBD2	-	ASSTRTSGDNNEQF
TRBV6-5	TRBD1	-	ASSHRGHNTEAF
TRBV12-2	-	-	ASRLNTPPTGFYGYT
TRBV19	TRBD1	-	ASQPAQGSNQPQH
TRBV7-3	-	-	ASSSRDSYNEQF
TRBV25-1	TRBD1	-	ASWDSTSYEQY